This TCR beta chain was sequenced for a study of T cell repertoires in cytomegalovirus infection. As for the study in general: TCR beta signatures that were public indicated CMV infection and matching HLA type. Study outcomes and limitations: Identification of carriers of CMV plus the relevant HLA was performed using cumulative public TCR beta family frequency. Dominant in the ex vivo response were TCR beta clonotypes restricted by HLA-C and specific for CMV.

TCRdb processed the reads anew with MiXCR; each CDR3 protein has one entry. Of about 600,000 distinct CDR3 sequences in the sample, around 24% were seen once. Remarks on this clonotype: Its antigen is not known.

This CDR3 region has 13 residues. The J segment lost 15 bases and the V segment lost 0 bases, leaving 7 bases of the junction unmatched. Per germline, CDR1 MNHEY and CDR2 SVGAGI. The chain uses TRBV6-5 and TRBJ2-1; 8 bases line up with TRBD2. The receptor comes from a human donor in good health (CMV status not recorded). Some clones in this sample may be carry-over from other donors' samples. The specimen sequenced was CD8+ T cells from PBMCs. The CDR3 here is CASSYSAGGPLFF. Here the CDR3 DNA reads TGTGCCAGCAGTTACTCGGCGGGGGGACCCCTGTTCTTC.